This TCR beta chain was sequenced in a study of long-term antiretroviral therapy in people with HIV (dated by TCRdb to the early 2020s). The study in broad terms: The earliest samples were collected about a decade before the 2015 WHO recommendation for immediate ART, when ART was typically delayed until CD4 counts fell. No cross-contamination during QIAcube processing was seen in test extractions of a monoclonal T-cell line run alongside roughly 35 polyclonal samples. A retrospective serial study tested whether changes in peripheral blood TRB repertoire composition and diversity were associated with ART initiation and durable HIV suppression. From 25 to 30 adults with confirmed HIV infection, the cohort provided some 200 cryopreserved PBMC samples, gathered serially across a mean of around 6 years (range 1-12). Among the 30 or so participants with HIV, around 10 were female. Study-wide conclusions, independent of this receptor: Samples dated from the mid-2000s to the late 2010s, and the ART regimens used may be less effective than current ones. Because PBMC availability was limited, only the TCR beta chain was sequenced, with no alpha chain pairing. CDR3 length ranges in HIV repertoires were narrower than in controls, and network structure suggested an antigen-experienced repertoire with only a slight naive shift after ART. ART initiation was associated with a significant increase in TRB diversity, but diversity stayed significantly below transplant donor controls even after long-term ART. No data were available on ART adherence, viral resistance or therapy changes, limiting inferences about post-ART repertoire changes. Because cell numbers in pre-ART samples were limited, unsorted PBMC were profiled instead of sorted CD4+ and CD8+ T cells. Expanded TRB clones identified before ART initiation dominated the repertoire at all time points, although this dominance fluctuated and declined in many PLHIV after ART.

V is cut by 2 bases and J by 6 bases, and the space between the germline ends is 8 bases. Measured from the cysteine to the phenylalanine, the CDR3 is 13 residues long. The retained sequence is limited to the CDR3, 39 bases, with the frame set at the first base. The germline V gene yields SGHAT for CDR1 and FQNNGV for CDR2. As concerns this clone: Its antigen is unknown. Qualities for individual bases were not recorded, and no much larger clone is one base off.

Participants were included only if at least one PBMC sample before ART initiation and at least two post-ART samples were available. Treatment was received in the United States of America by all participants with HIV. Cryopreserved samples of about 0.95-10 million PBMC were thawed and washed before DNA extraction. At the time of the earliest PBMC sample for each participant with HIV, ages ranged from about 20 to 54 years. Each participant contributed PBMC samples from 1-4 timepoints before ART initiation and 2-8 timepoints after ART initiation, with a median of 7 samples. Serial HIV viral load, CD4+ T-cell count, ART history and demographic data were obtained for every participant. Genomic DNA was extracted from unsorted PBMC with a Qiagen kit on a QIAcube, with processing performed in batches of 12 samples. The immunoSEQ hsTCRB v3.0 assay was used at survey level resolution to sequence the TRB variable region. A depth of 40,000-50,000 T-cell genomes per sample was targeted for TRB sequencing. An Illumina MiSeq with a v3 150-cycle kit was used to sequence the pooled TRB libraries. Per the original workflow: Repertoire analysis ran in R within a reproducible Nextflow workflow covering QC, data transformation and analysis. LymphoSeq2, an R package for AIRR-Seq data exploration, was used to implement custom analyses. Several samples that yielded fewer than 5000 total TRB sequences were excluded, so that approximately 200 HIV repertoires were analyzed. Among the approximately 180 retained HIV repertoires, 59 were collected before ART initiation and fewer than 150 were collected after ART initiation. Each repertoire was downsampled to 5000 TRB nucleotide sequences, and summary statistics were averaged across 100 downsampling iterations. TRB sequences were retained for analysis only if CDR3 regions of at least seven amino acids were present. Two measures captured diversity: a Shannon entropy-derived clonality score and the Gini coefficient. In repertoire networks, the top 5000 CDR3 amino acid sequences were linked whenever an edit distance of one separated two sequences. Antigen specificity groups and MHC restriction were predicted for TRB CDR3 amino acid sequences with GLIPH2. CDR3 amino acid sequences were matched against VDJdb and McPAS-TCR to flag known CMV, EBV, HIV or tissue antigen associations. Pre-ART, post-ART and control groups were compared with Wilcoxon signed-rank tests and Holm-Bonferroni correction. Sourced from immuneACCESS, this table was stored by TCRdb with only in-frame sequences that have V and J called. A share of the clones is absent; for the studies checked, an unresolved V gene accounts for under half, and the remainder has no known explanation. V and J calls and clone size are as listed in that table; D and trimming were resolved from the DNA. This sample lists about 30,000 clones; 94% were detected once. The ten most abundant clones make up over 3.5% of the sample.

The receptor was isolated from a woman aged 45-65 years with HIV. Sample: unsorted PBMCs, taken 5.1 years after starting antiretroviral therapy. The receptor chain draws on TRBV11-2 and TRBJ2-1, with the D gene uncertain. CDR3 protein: CASSLKSGNEQFF. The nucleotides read TGTGCCAGCAGCTTAAAATCCGGCAATGAGCAGTTCTTC. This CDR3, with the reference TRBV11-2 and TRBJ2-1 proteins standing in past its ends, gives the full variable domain EAGVAQSPRYKIIEKRQSVAFWCNPISGHATLYWYQQILGQGPKLLIQFQNNGVVDDSQLPKDRFSAERLKGVDSTLKIQPAKLEDSAVYLCASSLKSGNEQFFGPGTRLTVL.